This T cell receptor beta chain came from a study of a mutant IDH1 vaccine in newly diagnosed glioma. Study-wide background: Treated patients showed a male proportion of about 60%, a female proportion of approximately 40%, and a mean age of about 44 years.

Of note for this clone: Its antigen remains unknown.

CDR3 length: 13 residues. Between the trimmed V and J ends, which lost 3 bases and 6 bases, there was a span of 10 bases. Germline V CDR1 and CDR2: LNHDA, SQIVND (reference sequence). Time point defined: week 5, during vaccination. The content of each vaccine dose was 300 ug of mutant IDH1 20-mer peptide, and topical imiquimod accompanied it. Clones were read by immunoSEQ multiplex PCR, and TCRdb kept only the in-frame ones, dropping some. The sample carries 56,000 or so clones, around 80% recorded once. This chain uses TRBV19 with TRBJ2-3; D gene uncertain. This specimen consisted of PBMCs, obtained from a glioma patient whose treatment included an IDH1 peptide vaccine. This clonotype was obtained from a woman aged 40 to 50 with glioma. The CDR3, as DNA: TGTGCCAGTAGTATCCGGCCAGCGGATACGCAGTATTTT. Its protein is CASSIRPADTQYF.